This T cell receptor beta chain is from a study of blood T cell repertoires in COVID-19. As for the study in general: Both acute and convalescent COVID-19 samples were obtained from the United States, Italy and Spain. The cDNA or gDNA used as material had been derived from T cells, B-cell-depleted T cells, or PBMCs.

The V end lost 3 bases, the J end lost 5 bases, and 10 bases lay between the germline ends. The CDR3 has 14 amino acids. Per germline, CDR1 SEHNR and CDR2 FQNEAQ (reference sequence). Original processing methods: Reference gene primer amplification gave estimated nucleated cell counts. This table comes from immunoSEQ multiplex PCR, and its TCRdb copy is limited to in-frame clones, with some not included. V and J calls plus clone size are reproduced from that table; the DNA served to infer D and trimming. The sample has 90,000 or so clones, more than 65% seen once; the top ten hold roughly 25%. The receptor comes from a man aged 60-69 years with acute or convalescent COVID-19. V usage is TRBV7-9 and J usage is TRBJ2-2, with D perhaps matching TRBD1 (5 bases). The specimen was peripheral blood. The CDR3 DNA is TGTGCCAGCAGCTTGGGGCTGACTACCGGGGAGCTGTTTTTT. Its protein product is CASSLGLTTGELFF.